Below, one T cell receptor beta chain is given with its context. These data are taken from a study of cytomegalovirus exposure and HLA in healthy donors. The PCR employed 60 Vbeta primers together with 13 Jbeta primers. Generated by immunoSEQ multiplex PCR, the TCRdb table keeps only in-frame clones and is missing some. Of about 180,000 clones listed, around 76% are singletons. This clonotype was sampled from a woman aged 25 to 39 in good health and CMV-seropositive. The sequencing sample was made of PBMCs.

The CDR3 coding sequence is TGCGCCAGCAGCCAAGAGCGCTCAAATACCTACGAGCAGTACTTC. Protein sequence: CASSQERSNTYEQYF. This chain uses TRBV4-3 with TRBJ2-7; D is undetermined. The CDR3 spans 15 residues. Germline-derived CDR1 and CDR2 are LGHNA and YSLEER. V gave up 0 bases and J gave up 2 bases, with 11 bases separating them.